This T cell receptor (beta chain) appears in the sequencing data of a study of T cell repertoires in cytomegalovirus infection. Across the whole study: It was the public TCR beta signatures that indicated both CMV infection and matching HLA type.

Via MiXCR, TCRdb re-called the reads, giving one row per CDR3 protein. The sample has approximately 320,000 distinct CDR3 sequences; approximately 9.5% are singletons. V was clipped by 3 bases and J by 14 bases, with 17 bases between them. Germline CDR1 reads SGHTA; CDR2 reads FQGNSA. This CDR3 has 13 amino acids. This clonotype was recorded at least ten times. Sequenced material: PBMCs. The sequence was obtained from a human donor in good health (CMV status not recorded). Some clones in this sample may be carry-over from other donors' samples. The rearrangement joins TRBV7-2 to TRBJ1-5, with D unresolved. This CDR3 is CASSLAGNQPEHF. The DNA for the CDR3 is TGTGCCAGCAGCTTGGCTGGGAATCAGCCGGAGCATTTT.